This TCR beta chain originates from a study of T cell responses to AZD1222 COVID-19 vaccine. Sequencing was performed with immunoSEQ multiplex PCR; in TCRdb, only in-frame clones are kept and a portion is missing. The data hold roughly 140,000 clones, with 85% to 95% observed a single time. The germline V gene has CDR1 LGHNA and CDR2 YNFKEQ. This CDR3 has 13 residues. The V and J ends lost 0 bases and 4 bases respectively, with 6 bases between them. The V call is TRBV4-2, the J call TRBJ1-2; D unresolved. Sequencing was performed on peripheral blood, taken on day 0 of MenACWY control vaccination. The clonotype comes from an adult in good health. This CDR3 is CASSQEGSYGYTF. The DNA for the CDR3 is TGTGCCAGCAGCCAAGAGGGCAGCTATGGCTACACCTTC.